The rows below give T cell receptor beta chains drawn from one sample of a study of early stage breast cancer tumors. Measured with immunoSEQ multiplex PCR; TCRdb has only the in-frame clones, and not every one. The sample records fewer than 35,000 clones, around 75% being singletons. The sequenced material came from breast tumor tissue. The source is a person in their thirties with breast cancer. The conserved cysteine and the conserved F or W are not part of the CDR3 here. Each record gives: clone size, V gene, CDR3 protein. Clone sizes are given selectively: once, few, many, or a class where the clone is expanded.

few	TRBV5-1	ASSLYQGISEKLF
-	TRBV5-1	ASSLEAANYGYT
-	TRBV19	ASSGQLLELF
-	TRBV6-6	ASGGGHVVTEAF
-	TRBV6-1	ASSGVAVTGELF
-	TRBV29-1	SVTRVSEGETQY
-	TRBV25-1	ASSGEDRVYGYT
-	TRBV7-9	ASSSGELAAQY
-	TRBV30	AWSAGFNREQY
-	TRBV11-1	ASSLPLAGRNNEQF
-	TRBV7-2	ASSYRGSQPQH
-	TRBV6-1	ASSGWAQNRGPQPQH
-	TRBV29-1	SVSGQGVATDTQY
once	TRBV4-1	ASSRQQGQGADTQY
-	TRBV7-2	ASSFQGVGEQY
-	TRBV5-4	ASSTPGQGIRQY
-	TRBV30	AWYQGARVTGELF
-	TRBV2	ASSRLAVEETQY
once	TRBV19	ASSRGLSSSGANVLT
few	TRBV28	ASSLWAGRSNQPQH
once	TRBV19	ASSYDTGNGYT
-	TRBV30	AWETGGLNQPQH
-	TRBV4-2	ASSLQSPTATSTDTQY
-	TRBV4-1	ASSQDEGTGANYGYT
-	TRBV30	AWGLAGGFSYEQY
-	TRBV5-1	ASSLVGASNEKLF
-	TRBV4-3	ASSQTTGLSSYNSPLH
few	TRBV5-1	ASSEQETQY
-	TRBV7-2	ASSFASGSTDTQY
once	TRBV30	AWSRGTNTEAF
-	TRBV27	ASSLWSGRGDEQY
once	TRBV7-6	ASSRGLAIGETQY
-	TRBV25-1	ASSEAGSFNQPQH
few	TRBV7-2	ASTTRAAGPQETQY
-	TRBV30	AWSLWTGGAGELF
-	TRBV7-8	ASSSGQGPSYEQY
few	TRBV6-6	ASSWEGPLH
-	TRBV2	ASRLGRTNYGYT
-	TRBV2	ASSEPGGVTDTQY
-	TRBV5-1	ASSLSAAGSDNEQF
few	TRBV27	ASSWVGQGYGYT
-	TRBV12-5	ASPTIEDSPLPGTQY
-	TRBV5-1	ASSPDSNYGYT
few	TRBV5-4	ASSLAERGDGYT
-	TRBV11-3	ASSLQMNTEAF
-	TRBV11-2	ASSQWVGTEAF
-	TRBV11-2	ASSQQGVDTIY
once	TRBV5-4	ASSSNLFSEQY
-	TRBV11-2	ASTRRIGGAYGTYEQY
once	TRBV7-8	ASSHPGPLNTEAF
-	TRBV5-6	ASSRQAQRGTEAF
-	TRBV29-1	SVVSSGPPYEQY
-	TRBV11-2	ASSLGLRGLDTQY